The T cell receptor beta chain under discussion was sequenced for a study of patients and donors after allogeneic stem cell transplantation. TCRdb fed the RT-PCR reads into MiXCR, producing one record per CDR3 protein. The sample holds 900,000 to 1,000,000 distinct CDR3 sequences, approximately 18% seen once. Germline CDR1 and CDR2: SGHTA and FQGTGA. CDR3 size: 14 residues. Deletions cut 3 bases from V and 10 bases from J, with 16 bases between. The V gene is TRBV7-3, the J gene TRBJ2-1; D unclear. Sequencing used blood, either unsorted or a sorted T cell fraction (not recorded which). This TCR was recovered from a human donor who was either an allogeneic HSCT recipient or a stem cell or donor lymphocyte infusion donor (not recorded which). It is not recorded whose cells these are; they may come from a transplant donor. For the CDR3, the DNA is TGTGCCAGCAGCTTGCAAGCAGACTTAGGAGAGCAGTTCTTC. This translates into CASSLQADLGEQFF.